One TCR beta chain is described in this entry. Its specificity is not known. This CDR3 has 13 amino acids. Between the trimmed V and J ends, which lost 11 bases and 5 bases, there was a span of 15 bases. Germline assignment: CDR1 LNHDA and CDR2 SQIVND (reference sequence). Libraries were prepared by immunoSEQ multiplex PCR; TCRdb keeps only in-frame clonotypes and omits some of them. This sample has 100,000 to 110,000 clones, with roughly 89% found just once. The entry originates in a study of T cell responses to AZD1222 COVID-19 vaccine. Findings and caveats of the study: Repertoire sampling happened only post peak T cell response. Donors in the cohort were predominantly white British and more often female, and clonal diversity was possibly underestimated. CD4 TCRs associated with vaccination spanned spike, dominating at 160-218 and 743-854. As reported, nearly half of all spike-specific TCRs target variant regions that are unmutated.

This specimen consisted of peripheral blood, obtained on day 0 of AZD1222 vaccination. This TCR came from an adult in good health. This chain connects TRBV19 to TRBJ2-2; D unresolved. CDR3 in amino acids: CALIPLATGELFF. CDR3 nucleotide sequence: TGTGCCCTCATACCCCTGGCGACCGGGGAGCTGTTTTTT.